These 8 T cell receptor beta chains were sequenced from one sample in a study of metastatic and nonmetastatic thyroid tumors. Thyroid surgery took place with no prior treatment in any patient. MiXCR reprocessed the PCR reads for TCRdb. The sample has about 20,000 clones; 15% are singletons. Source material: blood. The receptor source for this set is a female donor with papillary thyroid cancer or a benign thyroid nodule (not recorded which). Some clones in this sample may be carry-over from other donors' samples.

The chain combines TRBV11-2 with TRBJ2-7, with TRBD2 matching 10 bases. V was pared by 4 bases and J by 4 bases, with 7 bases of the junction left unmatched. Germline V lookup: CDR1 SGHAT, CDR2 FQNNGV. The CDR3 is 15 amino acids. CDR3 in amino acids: CASSYPAGGRYEQYF. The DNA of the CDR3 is TGTGCCAGCAGCTACCCAGCGGGAGGGAGGTACGAGCAGTACTTC.

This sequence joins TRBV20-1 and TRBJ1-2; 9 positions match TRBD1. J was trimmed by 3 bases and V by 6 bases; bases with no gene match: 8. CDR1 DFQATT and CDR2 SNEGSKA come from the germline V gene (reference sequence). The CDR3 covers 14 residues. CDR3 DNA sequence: TGCAGTGCCCCGACAGACAGGGGGGACTATGGCTACACCTTC. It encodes CSAPTDRGDYGYTF.

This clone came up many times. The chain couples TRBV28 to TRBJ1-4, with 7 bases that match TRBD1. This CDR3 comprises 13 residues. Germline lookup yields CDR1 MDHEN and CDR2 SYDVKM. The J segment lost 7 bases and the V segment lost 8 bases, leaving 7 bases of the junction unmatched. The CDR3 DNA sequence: TGTGCCAGCCGACAGGGCCCAAGTGAAAAACTGTTTTTT. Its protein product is CASRQGPSEKLFF. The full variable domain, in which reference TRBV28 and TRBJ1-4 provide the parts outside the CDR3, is DVKVTQSSRYLVKRTGEKVFLECVQDMDHENMFWYRQDPGLGLRLIYFSYDVKMKEKGDIPEGYSVSREKKERFSLILESASTNQTSMYLCASRQGPSEKLFFGSGTQLSVL.

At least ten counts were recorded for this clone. The CDR3 DNA follows: TGTGCCAGCTCAGCCAACGGACAGGGGGCAGCCTACGAGCAGTACTTC. Its translation: CASSANGQGAAYEQYF. This rearrangement joins TRBV18 to TRBJ2-7, with 11 bases aligning to TRBD1. V was pared by 5 bases and J by 2 bases, with 8 bases of the junction left unmatched. Germline CDR1 KGHSH, CDR2 LQKENI. This CDR3 comprises 16 residues.

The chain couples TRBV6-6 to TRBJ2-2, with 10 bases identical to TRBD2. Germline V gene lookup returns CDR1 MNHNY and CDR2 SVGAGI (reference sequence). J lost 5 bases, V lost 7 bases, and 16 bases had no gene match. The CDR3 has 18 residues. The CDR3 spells CASNYFPAGGPRTGELFF. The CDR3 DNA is TGTGCCAGCAACTACTTTCCAGCGGGAGGGCCGCGGACCGGGGAGCTGTTTTTT.

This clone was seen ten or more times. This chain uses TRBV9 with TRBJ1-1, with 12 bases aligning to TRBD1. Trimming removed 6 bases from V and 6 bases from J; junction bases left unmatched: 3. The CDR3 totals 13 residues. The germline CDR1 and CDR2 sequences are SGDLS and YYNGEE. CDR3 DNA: TGTGCCAGCAAGGGACAGGGGGCTGCTGAAGCTTTCTTT. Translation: CASKGQGAAEAFF.

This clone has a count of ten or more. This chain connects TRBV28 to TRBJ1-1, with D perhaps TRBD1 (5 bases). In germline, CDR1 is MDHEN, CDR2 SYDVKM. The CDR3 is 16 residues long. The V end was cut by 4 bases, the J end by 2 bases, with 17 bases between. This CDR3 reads CASSSLGRTKNTEAFF. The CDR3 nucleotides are TGTGCCAGCAGTTCCCTGGGACGGACGAAAAACACTGAAGCTTTCTTT.

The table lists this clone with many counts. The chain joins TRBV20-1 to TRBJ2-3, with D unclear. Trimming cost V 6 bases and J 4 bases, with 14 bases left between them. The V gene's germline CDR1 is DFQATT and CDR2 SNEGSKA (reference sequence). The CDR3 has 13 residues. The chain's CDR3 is CSADLPGADTQYF. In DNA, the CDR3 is TGCAGTGCGGATCTCCCCGGAGCAGATACGCAGTATTTT.